These T cell receptor beta chains were read from a single sample in a study of blood T cell repertoires in COVID-19. Produced via immunoSEQ multiplex PCR; TCRdb's table is partial and in-frame only. The sample holds approximately 360,000 clones; roughly four fifths are singletons and the top ten take 5% to 6%. The sample taken for sequencing was PBMCs or T cells enriched from blood (not recorded which). These receptors originate from a woman between 50 and 59 years old who had recovered from COVID-19. Each CDR3 is given with its conserved first and last residue. The order of the fields is D gene, CDR3 length, V gene, J gene, CDR3 protein, CDR3 DNA. The D gene is left open where the match is weak.

D gene: NA
CDR3 length: 13
V gene: TRBV7-2
J gene: TRBJ1-1
CDR3 protein: CASSLGQATEAFF
CDR3 DNA: TGTGCCAGCAGCTTAGGGCAAGCGACTGAAGCTTTCTTT

D gene: TRBD1
CDR3 length: 13
V gene: TRBV6-5
J gene: TRBJ1-2
CDR3 protein: CASRPGTGSGYTF
CDR3 DNA: TGTGCCAGCAGGCCGGGGACAGGTTCTGGCTACACCTTC

D gene: TRBD1
CDR3 length: 16
V gene: TRBV19
J gene: TRBJ2-5
CDR3 protein: CASSIGGQGFQETQYF
CDR3 DNA: TGTGCCAGTAGTATCGGGGGACAGGGGTTCCAAGAGACCCAGTACTTC

D gene: TRBD2
CDR3 length: 16
V gene: TRBV11-3
J gene: TRBJ2-1
CDR3 protein: CASSLVAGGRVNEQFF
CDR3 DNA: TGTGCCAGCAGCTTAGTAGCGGGGGGGCGAGTCAATGAGCAGTTCTTC

D gene: NA
CDR3 length: 15
V gene: TRBV19
J gene: TRBJ2-1
CDR3 protein: CASSIGQSSIDEQFF
CDR3 DNA: TGTGCCAGTAGTATCGGTCAATCCTCCATCGATGAGCAGTTCTTC

D gene: NA
CDR3 length: 15
V gene: TRBV5-4
J gene: TRBJ2-7
CDR3 protein: CASSHLGGLIYEQYF
CDR3 DNA: TGTGCCAGCAGCCACCTGGGGGGACTTATCTACGAGCAGTACTTC

D gene: NA
CDR3 length: 15
V gene: TRBV7-9
J gene: TRBJ2-2
CDR3 protein: CASSYRDYNTGELFF
CDR3 DNA: TGTGCCAGCAGCTACCGGGATTATAACACCGGGGAGCTGTTTTTT

D gene: NA
CDR3 length: 14
V gene: TRBV6-5
J gene: TRBJ1-2
CDR3 protein: CASSPTWEGGGYTF
CDR3 DNA: TGTGCCAGCAGCCCGACGTGGGAGGGTGGTGGCTACACCTTC

D gene: TRBD1
CDR3 length: 13
V gene: TRBV12-3/TRBV12-4
J gene: TRBJ1-1
CDR3 protein: CASRTLDRAEAFF
CDR3 DNA: TGTGCCAGCAGGACATTGGACAGGGCTGAAGCTTTCTTT

D gene: NA
CDR3 length: 15
V gene: TRBV6-5
J gene: TRBJ1-6
CDR3 protein: CASSHPLGANSPLHF
CDR3 DNA: TGTGCCAGCAGCCACCCCTTAGGGGCTAATTCACCCCTCCACTTT